A single sample is the source of the 3 T cell receptor beta chains below, sequenced in a study of control samples from healthy donors and cancer patients (dated by TCRdb to between 2020 and 2021). The protocol used for the library was the immunoSEQ multiplex PCR assay. The immuneACCESS repertoire file appears here via TCRdb, limited to in-frame rearrangements. These files lack a portion of the clones; in checked studies, under half of the deficit traces to unresolved V genes, and the cause of the others is not known. This sample is represented by approximately 40,000 clones; about four fifths of them were singletons. Around a fifth of the sample belongs to the ten largest clones. Sequencing was performed on PBMCs. These receptors came from a woman in her fifties or sixties with lung cancer.

The chain combines TRBV29-1 with TRBJ1-2, with 11 bases matching TRBD1. CDR1 SQVTM and CDR2 ANQGSEA come from the germline V gene. CDR3 length: 11 amino acids. V shed 6 bases and J 10 bases; nucleotides not matched to a gene: 4. The CDR3 loop reads CSVGTGGDYTF. The CDR3 region has the DNA TGCAGCGTCGGGACAGGGGGTGACTACACCTTC.

V usage is TRBV5-4 and J usage is TRBJ1-6; D not certain. V was clipped by 0 bases and J by 0 bases, with 4 bases between them. Germline CDR1 reads SGHNT; CDR2 reads YYREEE (reference sequence). The CDR3 consists of 15 residues. DNA of the CDR3: TGTGCCAGCAGCTTGGGGGGCTCCTATAATTCACCCCTCCACTTT. Its protein product is CASSLGGSYNSPLHF.

The rearrangement joins TRBV19 to TRBJ2-3; perhaps TRBD1 as D (6 bases). There are 14 residues in the CDR3. Germline lookup yields CDR1 LNHDA and CDR2 SQIVND (reference sequence). Trimming cost V 10 bases and J 2 bases, with 16 bases left between them. This chain's CDR3 is CATGWSGATDTQYF. The DNA of the CDR3 is TGTGCCACCGGGTGGTCAGGGGCCACAGATACGCAGTATTTT.